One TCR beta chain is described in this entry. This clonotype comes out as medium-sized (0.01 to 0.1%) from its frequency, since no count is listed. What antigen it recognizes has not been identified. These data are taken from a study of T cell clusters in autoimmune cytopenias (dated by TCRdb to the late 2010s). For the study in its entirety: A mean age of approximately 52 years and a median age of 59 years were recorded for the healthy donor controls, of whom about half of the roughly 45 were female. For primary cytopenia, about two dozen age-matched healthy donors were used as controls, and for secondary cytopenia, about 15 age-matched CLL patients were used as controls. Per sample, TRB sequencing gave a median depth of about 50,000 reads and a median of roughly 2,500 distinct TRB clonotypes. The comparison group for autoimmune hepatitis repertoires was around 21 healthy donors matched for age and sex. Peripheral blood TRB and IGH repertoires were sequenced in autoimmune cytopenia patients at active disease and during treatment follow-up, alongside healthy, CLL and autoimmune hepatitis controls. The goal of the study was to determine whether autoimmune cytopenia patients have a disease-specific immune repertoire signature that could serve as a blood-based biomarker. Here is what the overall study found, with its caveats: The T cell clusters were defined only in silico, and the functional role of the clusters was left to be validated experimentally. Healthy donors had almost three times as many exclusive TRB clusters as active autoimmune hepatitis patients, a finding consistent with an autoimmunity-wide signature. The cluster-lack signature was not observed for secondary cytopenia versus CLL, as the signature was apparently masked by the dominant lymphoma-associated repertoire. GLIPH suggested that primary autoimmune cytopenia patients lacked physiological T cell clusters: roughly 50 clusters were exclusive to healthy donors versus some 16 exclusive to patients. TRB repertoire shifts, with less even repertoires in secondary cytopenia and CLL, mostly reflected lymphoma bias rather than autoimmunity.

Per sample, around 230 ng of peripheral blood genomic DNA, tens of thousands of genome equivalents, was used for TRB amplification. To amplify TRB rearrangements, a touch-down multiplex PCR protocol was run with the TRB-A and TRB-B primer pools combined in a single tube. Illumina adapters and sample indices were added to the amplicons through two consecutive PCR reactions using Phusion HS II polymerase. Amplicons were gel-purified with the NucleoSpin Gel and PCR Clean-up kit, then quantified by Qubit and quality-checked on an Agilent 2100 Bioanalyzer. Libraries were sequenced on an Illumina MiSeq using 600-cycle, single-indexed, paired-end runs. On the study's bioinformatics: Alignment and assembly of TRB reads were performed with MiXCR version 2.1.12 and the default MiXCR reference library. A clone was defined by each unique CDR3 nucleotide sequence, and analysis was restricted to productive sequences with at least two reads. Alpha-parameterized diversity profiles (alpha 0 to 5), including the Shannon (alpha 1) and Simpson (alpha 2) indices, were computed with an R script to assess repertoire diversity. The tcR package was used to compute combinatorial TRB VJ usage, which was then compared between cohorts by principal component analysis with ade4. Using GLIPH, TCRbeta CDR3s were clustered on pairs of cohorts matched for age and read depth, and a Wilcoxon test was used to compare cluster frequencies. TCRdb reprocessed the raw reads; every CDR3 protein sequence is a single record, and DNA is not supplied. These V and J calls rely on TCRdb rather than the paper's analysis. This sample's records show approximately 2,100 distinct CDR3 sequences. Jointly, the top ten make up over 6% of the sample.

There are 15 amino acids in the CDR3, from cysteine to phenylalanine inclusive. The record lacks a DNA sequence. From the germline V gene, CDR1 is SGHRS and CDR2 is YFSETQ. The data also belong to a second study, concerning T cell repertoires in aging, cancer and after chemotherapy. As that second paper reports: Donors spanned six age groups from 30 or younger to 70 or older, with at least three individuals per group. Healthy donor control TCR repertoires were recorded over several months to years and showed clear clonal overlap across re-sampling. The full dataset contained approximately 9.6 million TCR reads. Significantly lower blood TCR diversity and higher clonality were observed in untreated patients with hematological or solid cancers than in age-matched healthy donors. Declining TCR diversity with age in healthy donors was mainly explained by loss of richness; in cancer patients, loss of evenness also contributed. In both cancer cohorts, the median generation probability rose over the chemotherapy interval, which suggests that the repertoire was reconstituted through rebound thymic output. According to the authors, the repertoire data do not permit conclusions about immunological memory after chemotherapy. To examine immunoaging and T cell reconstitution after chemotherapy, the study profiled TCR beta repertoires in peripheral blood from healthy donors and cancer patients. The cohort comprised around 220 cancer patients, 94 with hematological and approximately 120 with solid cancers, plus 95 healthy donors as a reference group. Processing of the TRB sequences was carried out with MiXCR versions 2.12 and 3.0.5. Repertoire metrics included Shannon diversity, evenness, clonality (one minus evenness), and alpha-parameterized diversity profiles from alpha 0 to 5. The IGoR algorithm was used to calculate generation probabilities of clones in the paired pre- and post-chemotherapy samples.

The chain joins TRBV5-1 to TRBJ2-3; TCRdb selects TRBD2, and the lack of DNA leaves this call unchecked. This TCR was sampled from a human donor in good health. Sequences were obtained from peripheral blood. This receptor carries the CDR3 CASSLTGGSTDTQYF.